Following are 8 T cell receptor beta chains from one sample sequenced in a study of CD8+ T cells in alopecia areata. RNA was isolated and reverse transcribed to cDNA, the sequencing template. Generated by immunoSEQ multiplex PCR, the TCRdb table keeps only in-frame clones and is missing some. Found here are under 250,000 clones, around 66% of them singletons; the top ten hold more than 0.95%. Treatment specified: oral pan-JAK inhibitor, 5-10 mg twice daily. Specimen: CD4+ T cells sorted from blood, collected at week 44, from a patient treated with tofacitinib. The receptor set was obtained from a human donor with alopecia areata.

This clone has just one count. This same CDR3 is encoded by further DNA sequences in the sample. The chain employs TRBV29-1 and TRBJ2-7; D is unclear. V lost 3 bases and J 3 bases, leaving 6 bases between the germline ends. Germline loops: CDR1 SQVTM, CDR2 ANQGSEA. There are 11 residues in the CDR3. The CDR3 region has the DNA TGCAGCGTTGACTGGGGCTACGAGCAGTACTTC. This codes for CSVDWGYEQYF.

The CDR3 bases are TGTGCCATCAATAACGGGCTGGGACATGGCTACACCTTC. This encodes CAINNGLGHGYTF. The rearrangement joins TRBV10-3 to TRBJ1-2; D is perhaps TRBD1 (5 bases). The germline gives CDR1 ENHRY, CDR2 SYGVKD. The V gene lost 7 bases and the J gene lost 6 bases, with 15 bases spanning the gap. This CDR3 spans 13 amino acids.

V and J are TRBV29-1 and TRBJ2-7, with D possibly matching TRBD1 (6 bases). This CDR3 spans 13 amino acids. V lost 0 bases and J lost 5, with 11 bases in between. The germline CDR1 and CDR2 sequences are SQVTM and ANQGSEA. The CDR3 sequence: CSVEDVGGNEQYF. In DNA, the CDR3 is TGCAGCGTTGAAGATGTAGGGGGAAACGAGCAGTACTTC.

This chain connects TRBV4-3 to TRBJ2-4; D is possibly TRBD2 (5 bases). Germline values: CDR1 LGHNA, CDR2 YSLEER. CDR3 length: 13 residues. Trimming pared 4 bases from V and 7 bases from J, leaving 11 bases between. CDR3 in amino acids: CASSPSGGNIQYF. For the CDR3, the DNA is TGCGCCAGCAGCCCAAGCGGTGGGAACATTCAGTACTTC.

The chain joins TRBV9 to TRBJ2-2; 8 nucleotides agree with TRBD1. The V and J ends lost 0 bases and 3 bases, in that order; junction bases with no gene match: 1. The CDR3 is 15 amino acids. Germline V gene sequence: CDR1 SGDLS, CDR2 YYNGEE. The CDR3 sequence is CASSVGQGYTGELFF. The CDR3 nucleotides are TGTGCCAGCAGCGTAGGACAGGGGTACACCGGGGAGCTGTTTTTT.

The J gene is TRBJ1-4, the V gene TRBV10-3; no reliable D call. Between the trimmed V and J ends, which lost 4 bases and 7 bases, there was a span of 10 bases. The CDR3 contains 13 residues. Germline CDR1 ENHRY, CDR2 SYGVKD. The CDR3 DNA sequence: TGTGCCATCAGTGGGGGAGATCGTGAAAAACTGTTTTTT. Its protein product is CAISGGDREKLFF.

The V gene is TRBV25-1, the J gene TRBJ1-1, with no clear D. Per germline, CDR1 MGHDK and CDR2 SYGVNS. V was trimmed by 5 bases and J by 1 base, leaving 8 bases between them. CDR3 length: 13 residues. CDR3 nucleotide sequence: TGTGCCAGCAGTCGGCTCGGGAACACTGAAGCTTTCTTT. Its protein product is CASSRLGNTEAFF.

This clone has more than one count but fewer than ten. V gene TRBV7-2 combines with J gene TRBJ2-5; 7 bases are a match to TRBD2. CDR3 length: 14 amino acids. With V trimmed by 3 bases and J by 4 bases, 5 bases remained unmatched. From germline, CDR1 is SGHTA and CDR2 FQGNSA. CDR3 protein: CASSFGLVLETQYF. The CDR3 coding sequence is TGTGCCAGCAGCTTCGGACTAGTCTTAGAGACCCAGTACTTC.